The clone carrying this TCR beta chain has at least ten counts. This CDR3 is built from 17 residues. V lost 0 bases and J lost 12; bases outside the gene matches: 9. CDR1 is SGHAT, CDR2 FQNNGV, per germline. One entry per CDR3 protein, called by TCRdb with MiXCR from the RT-PCR reads. The data show approximately 720,000 distinct CDR3 sequences, 14% seen once. This sequence was found in a female donor in good health, serving as a healthy control. The rearrangement uses TRBV11-2 and TRBJ2-1; 15 bases map to TRBD2. The sample consisted of memory CD4+ T cells from blood. CDR3 region: CASSLDPQGLAGGGQFF. In DNA, the CDR3 is TGTGCCAGCAGCTTAGACCCGCAGGGACTAGCGGGAGGAGGGCAGTTCTTC.